This is a list of T cell receptor beta chains from one sample in a study of regulatory T cells in long-lasting Graves disease. TCRdb re-called the multiplex PCR reads through MiXCR, storing one row per CDR3 protein. Altogether 310,000 or so distinct CDR3 sequences are present, around 19% being singletons, with the ten largest covering just under 30%. The specimen was peripheral blood mononuclear cells (PBMCs), collected when the disease was refractory, from a patient treated with antithyroid drugs. The receptors originated from a female donor with Graves disease. Each CDR3 is given with its conserved first and last residue. A D gene is named only where the DNA matches it firmly. The listing skips clone size in some rows; elsewhere it reads once, few, many or a size class.

TRBV28,-,TRBJ2-1,TRBD1,CASSPPGQGSPLSPYNEQFF,TGTGCCAGCAGTCCACCCGGACAGGGAAGTCCCTTATCCCCTTACAATGAGCAGTTCTTC
TRBV7-2,many,TRBJ1-3,-,CASSAGLTSGNTIYF,TGTGCCAGCAGCGCTGGACTTACCTCTGGAAACACCATATATTTT
TRBV29-1,many,TRBJ1-5,TRBD1,CSVLDRGGQPQHF,TGCAGCGTTCTCGACAGGGGAGGGCAGCCCCAGCATTTT
TRBV28,many,TRBJ2-4,-,CASSSPGTAAKNIQYF,TGTGCCAGCAGTTCTCCCGGGACGGCAGCCAAAAACATTCAGTACTTC
TRBV4-1,-,TRBJ2-6,-,CASSQAWTVSGANVLTF,TGCGCCAGCAGCCAAGCCTGGACAGTCTCTGGGGCCAACGTCCTGACTTTC
TRBV6-2/TRBV6-3,many,TRBJ1-2,-,CASSSPRRRLYGYTF,TGTGCCAGCAGTTCCCCGCGCAGAAGACTCTATGGCTACACCTTC
TRBV27,few,TRBJ1-2,TRBD1,CASSRQGDNYGYTF,TGTGCCAGCAGTAGACAGGGGGACAACTATGGCTACACCTTC
TRBV12-3/TRBV12-4,many,TRBJ1-1,TRBD1,CASSLKGASWGKAFF,TGTGCCAGCAGTTTAAAGGGGGCGAGTTGGGGGAAAGCTTTCTTT
TRBV6-1,many,TRBJ2-7,TRBD2,CASIPSRGAYEQYF,TGTGCCAGTATACCTTCGCGGGGGGCCTACGAGCAGTACTTC
TRBV12-3/TRBV12-4,-,TRBJ2-1,TRBD2,CASSLLSGLAGGPDEQFF,TGTGCCAGCAGTTTGTTGTCAGGACTAGCGGGGGGGCCCGATGAGCAGTTCTTC
TRBV3-1,many,TRBJ2-7,-,CASSQGRTYEQYF,TGTGCCAGCAGCCAAGGCAGGACCTACGAGCAGTACTTC
TRBV7-9,many,TRBJ2-7,-,CASSLDTNYEQYF,TGTGCCAGCAGCTTAGACACAAACTACGAGCAGTACTTC
TRBV10-3,-,TRBJ2-2,-,CAISAGKTGELFF,TGTGCCATCAGTGCTGGGAAAACCGGGGAGCTGTTTTTT
TRBV2,many,TRBJ2-2,-,CASSNAPRELFF,TGTGCCAGCAGTAATGCCCCTCGGGAGCTGTTTTTT
TRBV7-9,few,TRBJ1-1,TRBD1,CASSSGTGNSNTEAFF,TGTGCCAGCAGCTCCGGGACAGGAAACTCCAACACTGAAGCTTTCTTT
TRBV20-1,few,TRBJ2-5,TRBD2,CSGSREVGETQYF,TGCAGTGGGTCGCGGGAGGTAGGAGAGACCCAGTACTTC
TRBV9,few,TRBJ2-6,-,CASSVQGMRANVLTF,TGTGCCAGCAGCGTCCAGGGGATGCGGGCCAACGTCCTGACTTTC
TRBV6-2/TRBV6-3,many,TRBJ1-1,-,CASSHFEGAGTEAFF,TGTGCCAGCAGTCATTTTGAGGGCGCGGGAACTGAAGCTTTCTTT
TRBV12-3/TRBV12-4,many,TRBJ1-6,TRBD1,CASRDAGGNNSPLHF,TGTGCCAGCAGAGATGCAGGGGGCAATAATTCACCCCTCCACTTT
TRBV10-3,-,TRBJ1-2,TRBD1,CAISGKKGGHGYTF,TGTGCCATCAGTGGGAAGAAAGGGGGCCATGGCTACACCTTC
TRBV18,-,TRBJ1-4,-,CASAHGAPNEKLFF,TGTGCCAGCGCTCATGGTGCACCTAATGAAAAACTGTTTTTT
TRBV29-1,-,TRBJ2-5,TRBD2,CSVEPPGGETQYF,TGCAGCGTTGAACCCCCCGGGGGGGAGACCCAGTACTTC
TRBV6-1,few,TRBJ2-5,TRBD1,CASSVLDRAGETQYF,TGTGCCAGCAGTGTCCTGGACAGGGCTGGGGAGACCCAGTACTTC
TRBV20-1,many,TRBJ1-2,-,CSVFRRGYGYTF,TGCAGTGTCTTTCGCCGGGGCTATGGCTACACCTTC
TRBV10-3,-,TRBJ2-7,TRBD1,CAINRDSAYEQYF,TGTGCCATCAACAGGGACAGCGCCTACGAGCAGTACTTC
TRBV10-3,-,TRBJ1-4,-,CAISEGFLQSLEKLFF,TGTGCCATCAGTGAGGGATTTCTTCAGTCCCTAGAAAAACTGTTTTTT
TRBV11-3,many,TRBJ1-1,-,CASSPQAGTEAFF,TGTGCCAGCAGCCCCCAGGCAGGGACTGAAGCTTTCTTT
TRBV5-4,few,TRBJ2-5,-,CASSLAPGEQETQYF,TGTGCCAGCAGCTTGGCCCCGGGGGAACAAGAGACCCAGTACTTC
TRBV2,many,TRBJ2-7,-,CASSEGQHYEQYF,TGTGCCAGCAGTGAAGGGCAGCACTACGAGCAGTACTTC
TRBV6-1,many,TRBJ1-1,-,CAIQHDRQTEAFF,TGTGCCATACAACATGACAGGCAAACTGAAGCTTTCTTT
TRBV27,many,TRBJ2-5,-,CASSLSGVRTQYF,TGTGCCAGCAGTTTATCCGGCGTGAGGACCCAGTACTTC
TRBV5-1,few,TRBJ1-5,-,CASSPAWGGDQPQHF,TGCGCCAGCAGCCCCGCCTGGGGTGGGGATCAGCCCCAGCATTTT
TRBV5-6,many,TRBJ2-7,TRBD2,CASSLLAGVSYEQYF,TGTGCCAGCAGCTTGCTAGCGGGAGTATCCTACGAGCAGTACTTC
TRBV18,many,TRBJ1-1,-,CASSSISDTEAFF,TGTGCCAGCTCATCGATCTCGGACACTGAAGCTTTCTTT
TRBV5-6,many,TRBJ1-2,TRBD1,CASSRNRGQIGGYTF,TGTGCCAGCAGCCGAAATAGGGGACAGATCGGTGGCTACACCTTC
TRBV5-6,-,TRBJ1-1,-,CASSLRLRNTEAFF,TGTGCCAGCAGCTTGCGGCTGAGGAACACTGAAGCTTTCTTT
TRBV6-4,-,TRBJ1-1,-,CASSYSGTGAFF,TGTGCCAGCAGTTACTCCGGGACCGGGGCTTTCTTT
TRBV14,-,TRBJ1-1,-,CASSQEKAREAFF,TGTGCCAGCAGCCAAGAGAAGGCGCGTGAAGCTTTCTTT
TRBV5-1,-,TRBJ2-5,TRBD2,CASSLDPAGGGETQYF,TGCGCCAGCAGCTTGGATCCAGCGGGAGGTGGAGAGACCCAGTACTTC
TRBV6-1,-,TRBJ2-7,TRBD1,CASSGYRGPTYEQYF,TGTGCCAGCAGTGGATACAGGGGCCCAACCTACGAGCAGTACTTC
TRBV30,many,TRBJ1-1,-,CAWSVGGHAFF,TGTGCCTGGAGTGTGGGAGGGCATGCTTTCTTT
TRBV2,many,TRBJ2-7,-,CASRPPGYEQYF,TGTGCCAGCAGACCGCCCGGCTACGAGCAGTACTTC
TRBV10-3,many,TRBJ2-5,-,CAISIQGRNGQETQYF,TGTGCCATCAGTATCCAGGGGCGGAATGGCCAAGAGACCCAGTACTTC
TRBV30,few,TRBJ1-4,-,CAWSVLGGLNEKLFF,TGTGCCTGGAGTGTACTAGGAGGCCTTAATGAAAAACTGTTTTTT
TRBV27,few,TRBJ1-1,-,CASSTGGSRTTEAFF,TGTGCCAGCAGTACCGGAGGGTCTAGGACCACTGAAGCTTTCTTT
TRBV29-1,many,TRBJ2-4,TRBD1,CSVPGEGGQKNIQYF,TGCAGCGTGCCTGGTGAAGGGGGCCAAAAAAACATTCAGTACTTC
TRBV5-1,-,TRBJ2-7,-,CASSLAFERPEQYF,TGCGCCAGCAGCTTGGCCTTCGAACGCCCCGAGCAGTACTTC
TRBV15,many,TRBJ2-7,-,CATSRVRGYEQYF,TGTGCCACCAGCAGAGTACGAGGCTACGAGCAGTACTTC
TRBV20-1,few,TRBJ2-5,TRBD2,CSARKGSGGAAETQYF,TGCAGTGCTAGAAAGGGGAGCGGGGGGGCCGCGGAGACCCAGTACTTC
TRBV12-3/TRBV12-4,many,TRBJ2-7,TRBD1,CASSLGDRDHEQYF,TGTGCCAGCAGTTTAGGTGACAGGGACCACGAGCAGTACTTC
TRBV29-1,-,TRBJ2-4,TRBD1,CSVKQGGLGNIQYF,TGCAGCGTCAAACAGGGGGGATTAGGAAACATTCAGTACTTC
TRBV4-2,few,TRBJ1-4,-,CASSQGGGVQEKLFF,TGTGCCAGCAGCCAAGGGGGGGGGGTTCAGGAAAAACTGTTTTTT
TRBV12-3/TRBV12-4,few,TRBJ1-3,-,CASSARRDGDVIYF,TGTGCCAGCAGTGCACGCCGGGACGGAGATGTAATATATTTT
TRBV2,-,TRBJ1-5,TRBD1,CASSNGQAQHF,TGTGCCAGCAGCAACGGACAGGCCCAGCATTTT